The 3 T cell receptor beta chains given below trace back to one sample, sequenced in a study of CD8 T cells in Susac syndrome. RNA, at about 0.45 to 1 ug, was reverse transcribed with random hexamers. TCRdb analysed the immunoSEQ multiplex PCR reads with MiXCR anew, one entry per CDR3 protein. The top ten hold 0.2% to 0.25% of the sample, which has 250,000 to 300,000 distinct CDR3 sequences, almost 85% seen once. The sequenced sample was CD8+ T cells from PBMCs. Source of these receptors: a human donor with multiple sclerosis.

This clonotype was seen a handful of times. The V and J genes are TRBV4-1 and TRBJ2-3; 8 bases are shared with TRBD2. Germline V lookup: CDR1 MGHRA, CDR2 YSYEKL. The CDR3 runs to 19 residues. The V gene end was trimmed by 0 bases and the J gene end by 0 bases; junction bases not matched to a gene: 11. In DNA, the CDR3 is TGCGCCAGCAGCCAAGATTCGTATGTAGCGGGGCGGAGCACAGATACGCAGTATTTT. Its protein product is CASSQDSYVAGRSTDTQYF.

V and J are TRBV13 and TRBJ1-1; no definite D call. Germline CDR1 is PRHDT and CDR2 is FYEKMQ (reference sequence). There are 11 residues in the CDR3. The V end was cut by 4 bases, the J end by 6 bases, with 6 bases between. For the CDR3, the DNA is TGTGCCAGCAGCTACGTAGCTGAAGCTTTCTTT. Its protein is CASSYVAEAFF.

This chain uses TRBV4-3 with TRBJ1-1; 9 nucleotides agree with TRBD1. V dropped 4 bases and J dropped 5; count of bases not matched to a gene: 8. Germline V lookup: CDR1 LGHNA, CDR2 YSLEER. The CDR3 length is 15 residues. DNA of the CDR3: TGCGCCAGCAGCCCCTTGTCACAGGGGGCTACTGAAGCTTTCTTT. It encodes CASSPLSQGATEAFF.